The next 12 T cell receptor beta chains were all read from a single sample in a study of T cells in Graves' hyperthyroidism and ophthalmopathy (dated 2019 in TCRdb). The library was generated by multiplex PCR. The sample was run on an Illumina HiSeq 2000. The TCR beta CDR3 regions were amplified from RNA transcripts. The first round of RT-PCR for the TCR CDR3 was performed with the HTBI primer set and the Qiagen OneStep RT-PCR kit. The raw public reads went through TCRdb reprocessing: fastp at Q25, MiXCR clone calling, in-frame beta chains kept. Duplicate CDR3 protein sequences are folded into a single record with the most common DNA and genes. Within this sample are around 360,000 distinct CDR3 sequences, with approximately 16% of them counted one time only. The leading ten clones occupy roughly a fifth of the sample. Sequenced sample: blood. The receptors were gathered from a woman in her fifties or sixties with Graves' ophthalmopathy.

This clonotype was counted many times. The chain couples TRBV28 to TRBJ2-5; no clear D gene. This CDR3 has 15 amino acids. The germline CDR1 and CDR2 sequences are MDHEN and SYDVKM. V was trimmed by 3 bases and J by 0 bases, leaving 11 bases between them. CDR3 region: CASSLKTWYQETQYF. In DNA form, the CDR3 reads TGTGCCAGCAGTTTGAAGACTTGGTACCAAGAGACCCAGTACTTC.

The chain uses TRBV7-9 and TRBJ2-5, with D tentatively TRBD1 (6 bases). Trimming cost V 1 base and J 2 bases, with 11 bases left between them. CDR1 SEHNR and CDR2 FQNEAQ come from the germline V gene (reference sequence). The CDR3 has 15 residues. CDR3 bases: TGTGCCAGCAGCTTAGTGTGGACAGTACAAGAGACCCAGTACTTC. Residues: CASSLVWTVQETQYF.

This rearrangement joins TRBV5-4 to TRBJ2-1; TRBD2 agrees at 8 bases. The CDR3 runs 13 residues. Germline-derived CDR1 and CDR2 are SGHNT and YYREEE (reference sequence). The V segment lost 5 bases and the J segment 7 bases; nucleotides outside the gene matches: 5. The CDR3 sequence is CASRKREINEQFF. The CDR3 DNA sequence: TGTGCCAGCAGAAAGCGGGAGATAAATGAGCAGTTCTTC.

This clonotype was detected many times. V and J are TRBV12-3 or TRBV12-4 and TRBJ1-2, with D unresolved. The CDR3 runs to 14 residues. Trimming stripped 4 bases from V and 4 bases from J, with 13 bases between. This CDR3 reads CASSSSGPPYGYTF. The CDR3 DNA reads TGTGCCAGCAGTTCCAGCGGCCCCCCCTATGGCTACACCTTC.

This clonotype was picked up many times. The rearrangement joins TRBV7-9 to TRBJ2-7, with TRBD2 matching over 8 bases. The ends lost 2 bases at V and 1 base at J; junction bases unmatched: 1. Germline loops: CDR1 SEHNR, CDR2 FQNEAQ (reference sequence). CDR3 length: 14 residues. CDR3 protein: CASSLPGGSYEQYF. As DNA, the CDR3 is TGTGCCAGCAGCTTACCGGGAGGGTCCTACGAGCAGTACTTC.

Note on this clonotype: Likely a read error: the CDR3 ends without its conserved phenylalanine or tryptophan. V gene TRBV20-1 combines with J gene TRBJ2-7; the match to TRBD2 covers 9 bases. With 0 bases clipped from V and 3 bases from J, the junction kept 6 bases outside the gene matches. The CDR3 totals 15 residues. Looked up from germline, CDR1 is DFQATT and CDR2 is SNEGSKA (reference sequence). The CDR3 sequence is CSAREVAGAHYEQYI. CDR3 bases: TGCAGTGCTAGAGAGGTAGCGGGAGCCCACTACGAGCAGTACATC.

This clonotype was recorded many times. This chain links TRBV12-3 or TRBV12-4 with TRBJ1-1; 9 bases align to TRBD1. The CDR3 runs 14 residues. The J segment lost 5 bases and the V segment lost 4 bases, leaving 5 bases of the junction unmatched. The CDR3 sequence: CASSWGTGRTEAFF. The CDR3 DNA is TGTGCCAGCAGTTGGGGGACAGGGAGGACTGAAGCTTTCTTT.

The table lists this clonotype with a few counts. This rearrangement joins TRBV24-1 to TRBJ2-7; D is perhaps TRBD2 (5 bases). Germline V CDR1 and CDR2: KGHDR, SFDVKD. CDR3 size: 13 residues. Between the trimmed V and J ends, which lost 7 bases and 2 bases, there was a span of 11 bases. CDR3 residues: CATSRAETYEQYF. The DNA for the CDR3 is TGTGCCACCAGCCGAGCGGAGACCTACGAGCAGTACTTC.

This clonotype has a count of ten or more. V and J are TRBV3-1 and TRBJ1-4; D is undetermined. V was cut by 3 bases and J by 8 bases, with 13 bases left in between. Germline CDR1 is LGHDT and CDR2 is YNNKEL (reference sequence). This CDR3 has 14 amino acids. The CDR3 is CASSHPRLGEKLFF. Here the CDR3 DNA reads TGTGCCAGCAGCCACCCGAGGCTAGGGGAAAAACTGTTTTTT.

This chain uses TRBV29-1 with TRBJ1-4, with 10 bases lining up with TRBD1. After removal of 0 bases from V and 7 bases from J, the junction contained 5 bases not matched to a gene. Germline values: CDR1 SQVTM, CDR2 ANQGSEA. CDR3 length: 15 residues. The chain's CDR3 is CSVEDGTGEGEKLFF. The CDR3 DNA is TGCAGCGTTGAAGATGGGACAGGGGAGGGTGAAAAACTGTTTTTT.

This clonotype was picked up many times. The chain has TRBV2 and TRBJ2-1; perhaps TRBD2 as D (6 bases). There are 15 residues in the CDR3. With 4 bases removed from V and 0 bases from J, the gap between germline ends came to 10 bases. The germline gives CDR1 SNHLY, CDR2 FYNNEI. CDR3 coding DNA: TGTGCCAGCAGTGGCGGGATAAGCTCCTACAATGAGCAGTTCTTC. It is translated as CASSGGISSYNEQFF.

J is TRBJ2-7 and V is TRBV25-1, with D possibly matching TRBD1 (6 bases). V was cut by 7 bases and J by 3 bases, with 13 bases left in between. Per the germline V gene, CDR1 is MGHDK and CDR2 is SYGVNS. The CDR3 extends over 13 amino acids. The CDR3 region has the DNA TGTGCCAGCATCAGAACAGGGAGCTACGAGCAGTACTTC. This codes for CASIRTGSYEQYF.